Sequencing of this T cell receptor (beta chain) was carried out in a study of preoperative IRX-2 immunotherapy in early breast cancer. Produced via immunoSEQ multiplex PCR; TCRdb's table is partial and in-frame only. The table includes 90,000 to 100,000 clones, just over 85% detected once. CDR1 is MDHEN, CDR2 SYDVKM, per germline. The CDR3 extends over 16 amino acids. Between the trimmed V and J ends, which lost 7 bases and 3 bases, there was a span of 18 bases. Regarding treatment: preoperative locoregional IRX-2 cytokine immunotherapy. This phase Ib study tested locoregional IRX-2 cytokine immunotherapy given before surgery.

The sequence derives from a human donor with breast cancer. The chain combines TRBV28 with TRBJ1-4, with a weak D call TRBD1 (6 bases). The sample was tumor tissue, taken after IRX-2 immunotherapy. CDR3 coding DNA: TGTGCCAGCACCCGTGCAGGGCAGGGGCCTAATGAAAAACTGTTTTTT. Its protein product is CASTRAGQGPNEKLFF.